This note documents a single T cell receptor (beta chain) sequence. Its antigen remains unknown. Run at survey level, the immunoSEQ assay was version v3.0. Repertoires were generated with immunoSEQ multiplex PCR, while TCRdb's copy carries only in-frame clones and drops some. The profile shows 20,000 to 30,000 clones, around 87% of them singletons. The sample belongs to a study of long-term antiretroviral therapy in people with HIV. Findings and limits, study-wide: Repertoire composition at all time points was dominated by clones that had expanded before ART. Samples were collected from 2004 to 2017 under possibly less effective ART regimens.

The CDR3 length is 15 residues. V lost 0 bases, J lost 2 bases, and 8 bases lay in between. The V gene's germline CDR1 is MNHNS and CDR2 SASEGT. The TCR originated in a woman aged 25 to 39 with HIV. The genes are TRBV6-1 and TRBJ1-5; D may be TRBD1 (5 bases). The material sequenced was unsorted PBMCs, taken 1.9 years after starting antiretroviral therapy. The CDR3 loop is CASSEAGGGNQPQHF. In DNA, the CDR3 is TGTGCCAGCAGTGAAGCGGGGGGAGGCAATCAGCCCCAGCATTTT.